This is a list of T cell receptor beta chains from one sample in a study of cytomegalovirus exposure and HLA in healthy donors. Sequencing used immunoSEQ multiplex PCR; TCRdb keeps in-frame clones, though not all of them. This table has approximately 170,000 clones, roughly 75% appearing once. Sequenced input: PBMCs. The receptors originated from a man under 40 in good health and CMV-seropositive. Each CDR3 is given with its conserved first and last residue. The order of the fields is clone size, J gene, D gene, V gene, CDR3 protein, CDR3 DNA. D genes are given only for firm matches. Size is omitted from some rows. Given values are once, few, many or a class for expanded clones.

>.|TRBJ2-6|TRBD1|TRBV30
CAWTRDRDGIFSGANVLTF
TGTGCCTGGACCCGGGACAGGGATGGAATTTTTTCTGGGGCCAACGTCCTGACTTTC
>.|TRBJ1-6|TRBD1|TRBV9
CASREDRNNSPLHF
TGTGCCAGCAGAGAGGACAGGAATAATTCACCCCTCCACTTT
>.|TRBJ2-1|.|TRBV4-2
CASSQSTKKAMLGFF
TGTGCCAGCAGCCAATCGACCAAAAAGGCGATGCTAGGGTTCTTC
>.|TRBJ1-5|.|TRBV19
CASSIDQGFQPQHF
TGTGCCAGTAGTATAGATCAGGGTTTCCAGCCCCAGCATTTT
>.|TRBJ2-3|.|TRBV11-3
CASSLTLVPTDTQYF
TGTGCCAGCAGCTTAACTCTAGTCCCCACAGATACGCAGTATTTT
>.|TRBJ2-7|TRBD2|TRBV19
CASSGKSGRFDEQYF
TGTGCCAGTAGTGGTAAAAGCGGGAGGTTTGACGAGCAGTACTTC
>once|TRBJ1-5|.|TRBV21-1
CASSKEGDYLPQHF
TGTGCCAGCAGCAAAGAAGGGGACTACTTGCCCCAGCATTTT
>.|TRBJ1-2|.|TRBV5-6
CASSFLDLGYTF
TGTGCCAGCAGCTTTCTGGACTTAGGCTACACCTTC
>few|TRBJ1-5|.|TRBV6-4
CASAAESNQPQHF
TGTGCCAGCGCGGCAGAGAGCAATCAGCCCCAGCATTTT
>.|TRBJ2-2|TRBD2|TRBV29-1
CSVVGLAGRTGELFF
TGCAGCGTTGTGGGACTAGCGGGTCGGACCGGGGAGCTGTTTTTT
>few|TRBJ1-5|.|TRBV29-1
CSATAGRGDQPQHF
TGCAGCGCCACTGCAGGCAGGGGTGATCAGCCCCAGCATTTT
>.|TRBJ2-5|.|TRBV7-2
CASSPYGQQETQYF
TGTGCCAGCAGCCCTTATGGACAGCAAGAGACCCAGTACTTC
>.|TRBJ2-3|.|TRBV28
CASSSPQWDTQYF
TGTGCCAGCAGTTCCCCACAGTGGGATACGCAGTATTTT
>.|TRBJ1-1|.|TRBV15
CATSRALFGGNTEAFF
TGTGCCACCAGCAGAGCCTTATTCGGCGGCAACACTGAAGCTTTCTTT
>few|TRBJ1-2|.|TRBV6-5
CASSDRRTYGYTF
TGTGCCAGCAGTGACAGACGAACCTATGGCTACACCTTC
>.|TRBJ1-1|.|TRBV7-2
CASSHPTTGSMNTEAFF
TGTGCCAGCAGCCATCCAACGACAGGCTCCATGAACACTGAAGCTTTCTTT
>.|TRBJ1-1|.|TRBV6-6
CASSYSRQATEAFF
TGTGCCAGCAGTTACTCTCGCCAGGCCACTGAAGCTTTCTTT
>few|TRBJ1-3|TRBD1|TRBV5-1
CASRRDYRGRGNTIYF
TGCGCCAGCAGACGAGACTACAGGGGGCGAGGAAACACCATATATTTT
>.|TRBJ1-2|.|TRBV10-3
CAIYGGGGSLYGYTF
TGTGCCATCTATGGAGGGGGGGGGTCCCTCTATGGCTACACCTTC
>.|TRBJ1-3|.|TRBV7-9
CASSLEGTLSGNTIYF
TGTGCCAGCAGCTTAGAAGGGACACTCTCTGGAAACACCATATATTTT
>.|TRBJ2-7|TRBD1|TRBV29-1
CSVPDRGHSYEQYF
TGCAGCGTTCCCGACAGGGGGCACTCCTACGAGCAGTACTTC
>few|TRBJ1-5|.|TRBV10-3
CAISEGGPQHF
TGTGCCATCAGTGAAGGGGGGCCCCAGCATTTT
>once|TRBJ1-3|.|TRBV1
CTSSQELGAMSSGNTIYF
TGCACCAGCAGCCAAGAGTTGGGAGCAATGAGCTCTGGAAACACCATATATTTT
>few|TRBJ1-1|.|TRBV30
CAGGTEAFF
TGTGCCGGGGGGACTGAAGCTTTCTTT
>.|TRBJ2-1|.|TRBV19
CASSPYSGGRDEQFF
TGTGCCAGTAGTCCATATAGCGGCGGAAGGGATGAGCAGTTCTTC
>few|TRBJ1-2|TRBD1|TRBV27
CASSTLRTGGGYTF
TGTGCCAGCAGTACACTCCGGACAGGGGGTGGCTACACCTTC
>.|TRBJ1-1|TRBD1|TRBV6-6
CASTNRDRETEAFF
TGTGCCAGCACCAACCGGGACAGGGAGACTGAAGCTTTCTTT
>.|TRBJ2-2|.|TRBV7-3
CASSLNGPTGELFF
TGTGCCAGCAGCTTAAATGGGCCCACCGGGGAGCTGTTTTTT
>.|TRBJ1-1|.|TRBV7-2
CASSLAARVNTEAFF
TGTGCCAGCAGCTTAGCGGCCAGGGTAAACACTGAAGCTTTCTTT
>.|TRBJ2-2|.|TRBV28
CASSSPSTNTGELFF
TGTGCCAGCAGTTCTCCTAGTACGAACACCGGGGAGCTGTTTTTT
>.|TRBJ1-5|TRBD1|TRBV28
CASSLGQGGQPQHF
TGTGCCAGCAGTTTGGGACAGGGGGGCCAGCCCCAGCATTTT
>.|TRBJ2-5|TRBD1|TRBV30
CAWTTGQGRETQYF
TGTGCCTGGACAACGGGACAGGGAAGAGAGACCCAGTACTTC
>.|TRBJ2-2|TRBD1|TRBV2
CASAARQGASTGELFF
TGTGCCAGCGCCGCTCGACAGGGGGCGTCCACCGGGGAGCTGTTTTTT
>.|TRBJ2-1|TRBD2|TRBV4-1
CASSSPAGDYNEQFF
TGCGCCAGCAGCTCCCCAGCGGGGGATTACAATGAGCAGTTCTTC
>once|TRBJ2-2|.|TRBV5-1
CASSLTAANTGELFF
TGCGCCAGCAGCTTGACAGCCGCGAACACCGGGGAGCTGTTTTTT
>.|TRBJ2-5|TRBD1|TRBV5-1
CASSPGTAQETQYF
TGCGCCAGCAGCCCCGGGACAGCTCAAGAGACCCAGTACTTC
>.|TRBJ2-3|.|TRBV19
CGSSSQHRTDTQYF
TGTGGGAGTAGTAGTCAACATCGCACAGATACGCAGTATTTT
>.|TRBJ1-2|.|TRBV27
CASSLGSTILGGYTF
TGTGCCAGCAGTTTAGGGAGTACCATCTTAGGGGGCTACACCTTC
>.|TRBJ2-5|TRBD2|TRBV6-5
CASRPTSGGQETQYF
TGTGCCAGCAGGCCGACTAGCGGGGGACAAGAGACCCAGTACTTC
>.|TRBJ2-5|TRBD2|TRBV5-1
CASNSGGSRETQYF
TGCGCCAGCAATAGCGGGGGGTCCCGGGAGACCCAGTACTTC
>few|TRBJ2-7|.|TRBV5-6
CASSLARVYDLEQYF
TGTGCCAGCAGCTTAGCCAGGGTCTACGATCTCGAGCAGTACTTC
>.|TRBJ2-1|.|TRBV7-2
CASSLGVSEQFF
TGTGCCAGCAGCTTAGGAGTAAGTGAGCAGTTCTTC
>.|TRBJ2-7|TRBD1|TRBV6-6
CASIKDRGGSEQYF
TGTGCCAGCATCAAGGACAGGGGTGGTAGCGAGCAGTACTTC
>.|TRBJ2-7|.|TRBV4-2
CASSHLQPQGQYEQYF
TGTGCCAGCAGCCACCTCCAGCCCCAGGGGCAGTACGAGCAGTACTTC
>.|TRBJ1-2|.|TRBV4-2
CASSQEGQGASGGYGYTF
TGTGCCAGCAGCCAAGAGGGTCAAGGGGCGTCGGGTGGCTATGGCTACACCTTC
>.|TRBJ2-7|TRBD1|TRBV7-2
CASSSTGTAYEQYF
TGTGCCAGCAGCTCGACCGGGACAGCCTACGAGCAGTACTTC
>.|TRBJ2-1|.|TRBV6-5
CASRTRDFSNEQFF
TGTGCCAGCAGGACACGGGACTTTTCCAATGAGCAGTTCTTC
>.|TRBJ2-3|.|TRBV25-1
CASSDPRGTDTQYF
TGTGCCAGCAGTGACCCACGCGGCACAGATACGCAGTATTTT